The sequence of this TCR beta chain was determined in a study of response to subunit inactivated influenza vaccine. In TCRdb, the RT-PCR reads were re-called with MiXCR into one record per CDR3 protein. This sample yields about 570,000 distinct CDR3 sequences, of which over 9% are seen a single time; about 11% belongs to the top ten. Germline V CDR1 and CDR2: LGHNA, YSLEER. The V gene lost 0 bases and the J gene lost 4 bases, with 15 bases spanning the gap. The CDR3 sequence is 16 residues long. This sample was shared with a second study, whose subject was T cells expressing NK-cell markers. From that second work: 5'RACE template switching built TCR beta cDNA with unique molecular identifiers.

The sample consisted of PBMCs from blood, taken on the day of vaccination. The chain has TRBV4-3 and TRBJ1-2; D is uncertain. The clonotype comes from a man between 45 and 60 years old who received an inactivated influenza vaccine. The CDR3 bases are TGCGCCAGCAGCCAAGATCCCGGAGGCCCCCTCTATGGCTACACCTTC. Its protein product is CASSQDPGGPLYGYTF.